The 32 T cell receptor beta chains below all came from one sample that was sequenced in a study of blood T cells in healthy people across ages (dated by TCRdb to between 2014 and 2017). Libraries came from 5' RACE. Instrument used: Illumina HiSeq 2500. The second PCR ran for roughly 6 to 11 cycles and used a J-beta primer mix along with a sample-barcoded 5' primer. The public reads were quality trimmed at Q25 with fastp and then assembled into clones with MiXCR by TCRdb, keeping productive beta chains. Rows merge per CDR3 protein into single entries with the most common DNA and genes. Across this sample there are 1.5 million to 2 million distinct CDR3 sequences, with 49% seen only once. The ten largest clones take up over 2% of the sample. Specimen: blood. The receptors derive from a woman in her forties in good health.

The chain links TRBV6-5 to TRBJ2-5, with D maybe TRBD2 (7 bases). Trimming removed 3 bases at V and 1 base at J, with 15 bases between. The CDR3 spans 16 residues. Germline V lookup: CDR1 MNHEY, CDR2 SVGAGI. In DNA form, the CDR3 reads TGTGCCAGCAGTTATGTCTCGCGGGGGCTCCAAGAGACCCAGTACTTC. Its translation is CASSYVSRGLQETQYF.

This clonotype was seen only a few times. The CDR3 loop is CASSFEDSSTDTQYF. The DNA for the CDR3 is TGCGCCAGCAGCTTTGAGGACTCAAGCACAGATACGCAGTATTTT. The chain uses TRBV5-1 and TRBJ2-3; a possible D gene is TRBD2 (5 bases). The CDR3 covers 15 residues. Germline CDR1 reads SGHRS; CDR2 reads YFSETQ. V was cut by 2 bases and J by 0 bases, with 10 bases left in between. Together with reference TRBV5-1 and TRBJ2-3, the CDR3 gives the full variable domain: KAGVTQTPRYLIKTRGQQVTLSCSPISGHRSVSWYQQTPGQGLQFLFEYFSETQRNKGNFPGRFSGRQFSNSRSEMNVSTLELGDSALYLCASSFEDSSTDTQYFGPGTRLTVL.

V usage is TRBV4-3 and J usage is TRBJ2-3; 11 nucleotides agree with TRBD2. CDR3 length: 16 residues. J lost 2 bases, V lost 0 bases, and 1 base had no gene match. Per the germline V gene, CDR1 is LGHNA and CDR2 is YSLEER. CDR3 nucleotides: TGCGCCAGCAGCCAAGAACTAGCGGGGGACACAGATACGCAGTATTTT. Its protein is CASSQELAGDTDTQYF.

This clonotype has a single count. Mismatch with germline at one junction end may stem from a read error. The chain's CDR3 is CAGSQAQGQNIQYF. For the CDR3, the DNA is TGTGCCGGCAGCCAAGCACAGGGTCAGAACATTCAGTACTTC. The chain employs TRBV4-2 and TRBJ2-4; D possibly corresponds to TRBD1 (6 bases). Per germline, CDR1 LGHNA and CDR2 YNFKEQ. This CDR3 is built from 14 residues.

The V gene is TRBV7-2, the J gene TRBJ2-3, with 8 bases lining up with TRBD2. V shed 7 bases, J shed 5 bases, and the junction held 11 bases outside the gene matches. CDR1 and CDR2 from the germline V gene are SGHTA and FQGNSA. CDR3 size: 15 residues. The CDR3 loop is CASNPRGGPKDTQYF. The CDR3 bases are TGTGCCAGCAACCCCCGGGGGGGGCCTAAAGATACGCAGTATTTT.

The chain couples TRBV5-6 to TRBJ1-2; possible D gene TRBD1, 5 bases. The V and J ends lost 4 bases and 6 bases respectively, with 16 bases between them. Germline loops: CDR1 SGHDT, CDR2 YYEEEE. The CDR3 has 14 residues. This CDR3 is CASSRNGGVDGYTF. The CDR3 DNA is TGTGCCAGCAGCCGGAATGGGGGGGTTGATGGCTACACCTTC.

V is TRBV20-1 and J is TRBJ2-5, with 14 bases fitting TRBD2. This CDR3 region has 16 residues. V shed 7 bases, J shed 6 bases, and the junction held 13 bases outside the gene matches. Germline values: CDR1 DFQATT, CDR2 SNEGSKA (reference sequence). The CDR3 region is CSVLGTSGGPGKTQYF. The CDR3 nucleotides read TGCAGTGTTCTTGGGACTAGCGGGGGTCCCGGGAAGACCCAGTACTTC.

V usage is TRBV7-8 and J usage is TRBJ1-2, with 11 bases lining up with TRBD1. Germline V lookup: CDR1 SGHVS, CDR2 FQNEAQ. The CDR3 extends over 15 amino acids. The V segment lost 5 bases and the J segment 4 bases; nucleotides outside the gene matches: 6. CDR3 DNA sequence: TGTGCCAGCAGCCTACGGACAGGGGGCGCCTATGGCTACACCTTC. Translating gives CASSLRTGGAYGYTF.

V usage is TRBV20-1 and J usage is TRBJ2-5, with 8 positions matching TRBD2. J lost 11 bases, V lost 0 bases, and 8 bases had no gene match. The CDR3 is 13 amino acids. Germline assignment: CDR1 DFQATT and CDR2 SNEGSKA (reference sequence). The CDR3 DNA reads TGCAGTGCTAGAGAGAGGACTAGCTATGAGCAGTACTTC. Translation: CSARERTSYEQYF.

This rearrangement joins TRBV29-1 to TRBJ2-5; TRBD2 agrees at 15 bases. In germline, CDR1 is SQVTM, CDR2 ANQGSEA. The V and J ends lost 1 base and 5 bases, in that order; junction bases with no gene match: 11. This CDR3 has 18 amino acids. The CDR3 bases are TGCAGCGTTGAAGGACTCCCGGGACTAGCGGGGGGACGTGAGACCCAGTACTTC. Its protein product is CSVEGLPGLAGGRETQYF. The variable domain in full, completed from reference TRBV29-1 and TRBJ2-5, reads SAVISQKPSRDICQRGTSLTIQCQVDSQVTMMFWYRQQPGQSLTLIATANQGSEATYESGFVIDKFPISRPNLTFSTLTVSNMSPEDSSIYLCSVEGLPGLAGGRETQYFGPGTRLLVL.

The V and J genes are TRBV9 and TRBJ2-1, with 7 bases fitting TRBD1. This CDR3 spans 19 amino acids. J gave up 7 bases and V 2 bases, and 21 bases lay outside the gene matches. Germline loops: CDR1 SGDLS, CDR2 YYNGEE. CDR3 sequence: CASSVLLYPGQTGVNEQFF. Written as DNA, the CDR3 is TGTGCCAGCAGCGTCCTCTTATACCCGGGACAGACGGGTGTTAATGAGCAGTTCTTC. The entire variable domain, with the rest obtained from reference TRBV9 and TRBJ2-1, is as follows: DSGVTQTPKHLITATGQRVTLRCSPRSGDLSVYWYQQSLDQGLQFLIQYYNGEERAKGNILERFSAQQFPDLHSELNLSSLELGDSALYFCASSVLLYPGQTGVNEQFFGPGTRLTVL.

This clonotype has just a few counts. The rearrangement links TRBV4-2 to TRBJ2-1; TRBD2 matches 9 bases. The CDR3 totals 17 residues. Trimming at V came to 0 bases and at J to 0 bases, leaving 3 bases not matched to a gene. CDR1 is LGHNA and CDR2 is YNFKEQ in the germline V gene. The CDR3 DNA is TGTGCCAGCAGCCAAGATGGGCGGGGGGGCTCCTACAATGAGCAGTTCTTC. Translated, it gives CASSQDGRGGSYNEQFF.

In its sample, this clonotype was seen a few times. V is TRBV6-2 or TRBV6-3 and J is TRBJ1-5; D gene unclear. Germline V gene lookup returns CDR1 MNHEY and CDR2 SVGEGT. The CDR3 loop spans 15 amino acids. Trimming pared 6 bases from V and 0 bases from J, leaving 12 bases between. Written as DNA, the CDR3 is TGTGCCAGCAGCGGAACAGACTATAGCAATCAGCCCCAGCATTTT. Its translation: CASSGTDYSNQPQHF.

The chain employs TRBV9 and TRBJ2-3; no firm D call. CDR1 is SGDLS and CDR2 is YYNGEE in the germline V gene. Trimming removed 0 bases from V and 2 bases from J, with 4 bases in between. The CDR3 is made up of 13 amino acids. For the CDR3, the DNA is TGTGCCAGCAGCGTAGACATCACAGATACGCAGTATTTT. This translates into CASSVDITDTQYF.

This sequence joins TRBV9 and TRBJ2-4; TRBD2 aligns across 9 bases. The V gene end was trimmed by 6 bases and the J gene end by 8 bases; junction bases not matched to a gene: 15. The CDR3 sequence is 16 residues long. Germline V CDR1 and CDR2: SGDLS, YYNGEE. CDR3: CASNLPGGGALDIQYF. The CDR3 DNA follows: TGTGCCAGCAATCTTCCTGGCGGGGGGGCCTTGGACATTCAGTACTTC. The whole variable domain, filled in from reference TRBV9 and TRBJ2-4, reads DSGVTQTPKHLITATGQRVTLRCSPRSGDLSVYWYQQSLDQGLQFLIQYYNGEERAKGNILERFSAQQFPDLHSELNLSSLELGDSALYFCASNLPGGGALDIQYFGAGTRLSVL.

This chain uses TRBV7-9 with TRBJ2-1, with 8 bases lining up with TRBD1. The V gene end was trimmed by 1 base and the J gene end by 5 bases; junction bases not matched to a gene: 7. The germline gives CDR1 SEHNR, CDR2 FQNEAQ (reference sequence). The CDR3 loop spans 16 amino acids. The CDR3 sequence: CASSLGPSTGDNEQFF. Here the CDR3 DNA reads TGTGCCAGCAGCTTAGGGCCTTCGACAGGGGACAATGAGCAGTTCTTC.

This chain links TRBV6-2 or TRBV6-3 with TRBJ2-7, with a tentative D call TRBD1 (6 bases). V was cut by 10 bases and J by 3 bases, with 16 bases left in between. The CDR3 runs to 13 residues. Germline loops: CDR1 MNHEY, CDR2 SVGEGT. The CDR3 spells CAIAGTKGYEQYF. The CDR3 DNA reads TGTGCCATTGCCGGGACAAAGGGCTACGAGCAGTACTTC.

This clonotype was counted between two and nine times. The chain carries TRBV20-1 and TRBJ2-5, with 8 nucleotides matching TRBD2. The CDR3 consists of 13 residues. Germline V gene data show CDR1 as DFQATT and CDR2 as SNEGSKA (reference sequence). Germline trimming cut 7 bases from V and 1 base from J; bases unmatched to any gene: 5. CDR3 sequence: CSGASGFQETQYF. CDR3 nucleotides: TGCAGTGGGGCTAGCGGGTTCCAAGAGACCCAGTACTTC.

This clonotype occurred a few times. This sequence joins TRBV3-1 and TRBJ1-2, with D unclear. The CDR3 runs to 15 residues. Germline assignment: CDR1 LGHDT and CDR2 YNNKEL (reference sequence). V was trimmed by 2 bases and J by 2 bases, leaving 12 bases between them. DNA of the CDR3: TGTGCCAGCAGCCAAACGCGGACGGGAAACTATGGCTACACCTTC. Translating it yields CASSQTRTGNYGYTF.

The rearrangement joins TRBV4-2 to TRBJ1-2; weak D call: TRBD1 (6 bases). CDR3 length equals 17 residues. The germline V and J ends were trimmed by 1 base and 7 bases, with 22 bases remaining between them. Germline values: CDR1 LGHNA, CDR2 YNFKEQ. The CDR3 region has the DNA TGTGCCAGCAGCCAAGGGGTCGGAGGGGGGGCAGCTGCTGGCTACACCTTC. This codes for CASSQGVGGGAAAGYTF.

CDR3 amino acids: CASSSELLAGLRKFF. The CDR3 region has the DNA TGTGCCAGCAGCTCAGAGCTTCTAGCGGGCTTAAGGAAGTTCTTC. The chain carries TRBV7-2 and TRBJ2-1; 8 bases align to TRBD2. The V gene's germline CDR1 is SGHTA and CDR2 FQGNSA. This CDR3 has 15 amino acids. The trim removed 4 bases at V and 14 bases at J, leaving 16 bases unmatched.

CDR3 DNA: TGCAGTGCCCTAAGGCGGGCTAGCACAGATACGCAGTATTTT. Its protein is CSALRRASTDTQYF. The J gene is TRBJ2-3, the V gene TRBV20-1; D may be TRBD2 (5 bases). V shed 6 bases and J shed 0 bases, with 13 bases lying between them. Germline values: CDR1 DFQATT, CDR2 SNEGSKA (reference sequence). The CDR3 contains 14 residues.

This clonotype was seen once. One end of the junction is discordant with germline, which a read error may explain. V is TRBV3-1 and J is TRBJ2-6; D is possibly TRBD1 (5 bases). Germline CDR1 reads LGHDT; CDR2 reads YNNKEL (reference sequence). There are 15 residues in the CDR3. CDR3 bases: TGTGCCAGCAGCCGCCAGGGCACTGGGGCCAACGTCCCGACTTTC. Translation: CASSRQGTGANVPTF.

As for this clonotype: One end of the junction does not line up with germline, which may come from a read error. Here the CDR3 DNA reads TGTGCCGGCAGGCAAGCGGGGGAGGCCTACGAGCAGTACTTC. It yields the protein CAGRQAGEAYEQYF. This chain links TRBV5-6 with TRBJ2-7; 8 bases are a match to TRBD2. Germline CDR1 reads SGHDT; CDR2 reads YYEEEE. This CDR3 contains 14 residues.

This clonotype was detected a few times. This sequence joins TRBV7-2 and TRBJ2-1; a weak D match, TRBD1 (6 bases). CDR3 length equals 15 residues. The germline V and J ends were trimmed by 6 bases and 5 bases, with 17 bases remaining between them. In germline, CDR1 is SGHTA, CDR2 FQGNSA. The CDR3 DNA reads as TGTGCCAGCAGACCTACAGGGAAAAGTAACAATGAGCAGTTCTTC. Translation: CASRPTGKSNNEQFF.

The chain combines TRBV7-2 with TRBJ1-1; TRBD1 matches 9 bases. Germline trimming cut 5 bases from V and 5 bases from J; bases unmatched to any gene: 9. Germline CDR1 and CDR2: SGHTA and FQGNSA. The CDR3 consists of 15 residues. CDR3 in amino acids: CASSLQTGGGTEAFF. DNA for the CDR3: TGTGCCAGCAGCCTTCAGACAGGGGGAGGGACTGAAGCTTTCTTT.

The genes are TRBV7-2 and TRBJ2-4; D might be TRBD2 (6 bases). The J call could be wrong; TRBJ2-7 is a better fit for the DNA end. Looked up from germline, CDR1 is SGHTA and CDR2 is FQGNSA. This CDR3 spans 13 amino acids. In nucleotides, the CDR3 is TGTGCCAGCAGCTTAGCCCGGCGGGGCGAGCAGTACTTC. As protein: CASSLARRGEQYF.

The J gene is TRBJ2-1, the V gene TRBV18; TRBD2 might be the D (5 bases). This CDR3 contains 17 residues. Trimming pared 1 base from V and 0 bases from J, leaving 13 bases between. Germline V gene sequence: CDR1 KGHSH, CDR2 LQKENI. CDR3: CASSPLMSGSSYNEQFF. DNA of the CDR3: TGTGCCAGCTCACCACTGATGTCTGGGAGCTCCTACAATGAGCAGTTCTTC.

This clonotype was picked up a small number of times. The rearrangement uses TRBV29-1 and TRBJ1-6, with TRBD1 matching 9 bases. The CDR3 covers 13 residues. V gave up 7 bases and J gave up 9 bases; unmatched junction bases: 7. Germline V gene lookup returns CDR1 SQVTM and CDR2 ANQGSEA. The CDR3 loop reads CSADTGGGSPLHF. Written as DNA, the CDR3 is TGCAGCGCAGACACAGGGGGCGGTTCACCCCTCCACTTT.

Note on this clonotype: Sequence at one end of the junction differs from germline and may be a read error. The V call is TRBV4-1, the J call TRBJ2-1; D gene uncertain. The CDR3 has 13 amino acids. Germline loops: CDR1 MGHRA, CDR2 YSYEKL. CDR3 sequence: CASSPQTHNEQFF. CDR3 DNA: TGTGCCAGCAGCCCACAAACTCACAATGAGCAGTTCTTC.

A few counts support this clonotype. This chain joins TRBV4-3 and TRBJ1-2, with a tentative D call TRBD1 (5 bases). Germline-derived CDR1 and CDR2 are LGHNA and YSLEER. Trimming took off 0 bases at V and 1 base at J, with 12 bases between the two ends. CDR3 length equals 16 residues. The CDR3 region is CASSQDFGGVNYGYTF. Here the CDR3 DNA reads TGCGCCAGCAGCCAAGATTTCGGGGGGGTTAACTATGGCTACACCTTC.

The chain joins TRBV28 to TRBJ2-7, with TRBD1 matching over 8 bases. CDR1 and CDR2 (germline): MDHEN, SYDVKM. CDR3 length: 15 amino acids. The V gene end was trimmed by 5 bases and the J gene end by 2 bases; junction bases not matched to a gene: 8. The CDR3 region has the DNA TGTGCCAGCAGTGTTTTAACAGGGGGTCCCTACGAGCAGTACTTC. Translating it yields CASSVLTGGPYEQYF. The full variable domain, its missing parts supplied by reference TRBV28 and TRBJ2-7, is DVKVTQSSRYLVKRTGEKVFLECVQDMDHENMFWYRQDPGLGLRLIYFSYDVKMKEKGDIPEGYSVSREKKERFSLILESASTNQTSMYLCASSVLTGGPYEQYFGPGTRLTVT.